The entry below describes one T cell receptor beta chain. This sample stems from a study of shared clonotypes between healthy human individuals. Looking at the study overall: Each donor contributed plates that comprised three CD4 naive, three CD4 memory, two CD8 naive and one CD8 memory.

Among the donors, all were Caucasian adults who lived in Nashville, Tennessee. In germline, CDR1 is SNHLY, CDR2 FYNNEI. Trimming pared 4 bases from V and 10 bases from J, leaving 8 bases between. The CDR3 totals 11 residues. Some clones are missing from TCRdb's copy, which holds only in-frame ones; the method was immunoSEQ multiplex PCR. The table lists roughly 2.4 million clones, approximately 96% of them singletons. The sample taken for sequencing was naive CD4+ T cells sorted from blood. Regarding subset: CD45RA+ positively selected. This chain joins TRBV2 and TRBJ2-1; D is ambiguous. The origin of this receptor is a man aged 18 to 30 in good health. The CDR3 nucleotides read TGTGCCAGCAGTGTGGTGTCAGAGCAGTTCTTC. Translation gives CASSVVSEQFF. Drawing the rest from reference TRBV2 and TRBJ2-1, the complete variable domain is EPEVTQTPSHQVTQMGQEVILRCVPISNHLYFYWYRQILGQKVEFLVSFYNNEISEKSEIFDDQFSVERPDGSNFTLKIRSTKLEDSAMYFCASSVVSEQFFGPGTRLTVL.